Listed below are T cell receptor beta chains from one sample, sequenced in a study of technical replicates of blood from a few donors. TCRdb's table, derived via immunoSEQ multiplex PCR, lists solely in-frame clones and lacks some. The sample yields some 89,000 clones, about 95% seen once. Sequenced material: T cells isolated from PBMCs. The receptors were sampled from a human donor in good health. Each CDR3 is given with its conserved first and last residue. Fields, in order: J gene, V gene, D gene, clone size, CDR3 DNA, CDR3 protein. A D gene is named only where the DNA matches it firmly. Where a row states a size, it is once, few, many or the class of an expanded clone; other rows omit it.

j_call: TRBJ2-3
v_call: TRBV27
d_call: .
clone_size: .
cdr3_nt: TGTGCCAGCAGTTTAGAGGGTCTCCCCACAGATACGCAGTATTTT
cdr3_aa: CASSLEGLPTDTQYF

j_call: TRBJ2-7
v_call: TRBV5-1
d_call: TRBD1
clone_size: .
cdr3_nt: TGCGCCAGCAGCTGGACAGGAGCGACCTACGAGCAGTACTTC
cdr3_aa: CASSWTGATYEQYF

j_call: TRBJ2-5
v_call: TRBV6-5
d_call: .
clone_size: .
cdr3_nt: TGTGCCAGCAGGTCAGGGTTGGAGACCCAGTACTTC
cdr3_aa: CASRSGLETQYF

j_call: TRBJ1-1
v_call: TRBV29-1
d_call: .
clone_size: .
cdr3_nt: TGCAGCGTTGGACAGAACACTGAAGCTTTCTTT
cdr3_aa: CSVGQNTEAFF

j_call: TRBJ2-5
v_call: TRBV9
d_call: .
clone_size: .
cdr3_nt: TGTGCCAGCAGCGAGGACAGTTATAGAGAGACCCAGTACTTC
cdr3_aa: CASSEDSYRETQYF

j_call: TRBJ1-2
v_call: TRBV7-9
d_call: .
clone_size: .
cdr3_nt: TGTGCCAGCAGCCCAGTACAGGACCCCCATGGCTACACCTTC
cdr3_aa: CASSPVQDPHGYTF

j_call: TRBJ1-5
v_call: TRBV7-2
d_call: .
clone_size: .
cdr3_nt: TGTGCCAGCAGCTTAGGGCGGGAGGTGATTTATCAGCCCCAGCATTTT
cdr3_aa: CASSLGREVIYQPQHF

j_call: TRBJ2-7
v_call: TRBV29-1
d_call: TRBD1
clone_size: once
cdr3_nt: TGCAGCGCGGGACAGGACTCCTACGAGCAGTACTTC
cdr3_aa: CSAGQDSYEQYF

j_call: TRBJ2-2
v_call: TRBV7-9
d_call: TRBD1
clone_size: .
cdr3_nt: TGTGCCAGCAGCGCGGGACAGGGGGCTTTCACCGGGGAGCTGTTTTTT
cdr3_aa: CASSAGQGAFTGELFF

j_call: TRBJ2-7
v_call: TRBV19
d_call: TRBD2
clone_size: once
cdr3_nt: TGTGCCAGTTCTCAGGCGGGAGCAGACGAGCAGTACTTC
cdr3_aa: CASSQAGADEQYF

j_call: TRBJ1-5
v_call: TRBV19
d_call: .
clone_size: .
cdr3_nt: TGTGCCAGTAGTAAGGCAGGCGATCAGCCCCAGCATTTT
cdr3_aa: CASSKAGDQPQHF

j_call: TRBJ2-3
v_call: TRBV18
d_call: .
clone_size: .
cdr3_nt: TGTGCCAGCTCGTACAGAATTACTAGCACAGATACGCAGTATTTT
cdr3_aa: CASSYRITSTDTQYF

j_call: TRBJ1-1
v_call: TRBV27
d_call: .
clone_size: .
cdr3_nt: TGTGCCAGCATTCAGGGTAATGAAGCTTTCTTT
cdr3_aa: CASIQGNEAFF

j_call: TRBJ1-1
v_call: TRBV19
d_call: TRBD1
clone_size: .
cdr3_nt: TGTGCCAGTAAACTCGACAGGGGCACTGAAGCTTTCTTT
cdr3_aa: CASKLDRGTEAFF

j_call: TRBJ2-7
v_call: TRBV30
d_call: .
clone_size: .
cdr3_nt: TGTGCCTGGAGGGGCGATCTAGCGGAGCAGTACTTC
cdr3_aa: CAWRGDLAEQYF

j_call: TRBJ1-2
v_call: TRBV2
d_call: .
clone_size: once
cdr3_nt: TGTGCCTGCACGGGCTATGGCTACACCTTC
cdr3_aa: CACTGYGYTF

j_call: TRBJ2-7
v_call: TRBV27
d_call: .
clone_size: .
cdr3_nt: TGTGCCAGCAGTAAGGGGGTTTCCTACGAGCAGTACTTC
cdr3_aa: CASSKGVSYEQYF

j_call: TRBJ1-1
v_call: TRBV7-9
d_call: TRBD1
clone_size: once
cdr3_nt: TGTGCCAGCAGCTTAGACCGACAGGGCTACACTGAAGCTTTCTTT
cdr3_aa: CASSLDRQGYTEAFF

j_call: TRBJ2-7
v_call: TRBV19
d_call: .
clone_size: .
cdr3_nt: TGTGCCAGTAGTCCCCCTAGCGCCCACCCCCGCGAGCAGTACTTC
cdr3_aa: CASSPPSAHPREQYF

j_call: TRBJ2-2
v_call: TRBV5-4
d_call: .
clone_size: .
cdr3_nt: TGTGCCAGCAGCTCGCTGGTGGGGAGTCTTTCCACCGGGGAGCTGTTTTTT
cdr3_aa: CASSSLVGSLSTGELFF

j_call: TRBJ2-1
v_call: TRBV6-1
d_call: TRBD1
clone_size: .
cdr3_nt: TGTGCCAGCAAATTTTGGACAGGGGAACCTGAGCAGTTCTTC
cdr3_aa: CASKFWTGEPEQFF